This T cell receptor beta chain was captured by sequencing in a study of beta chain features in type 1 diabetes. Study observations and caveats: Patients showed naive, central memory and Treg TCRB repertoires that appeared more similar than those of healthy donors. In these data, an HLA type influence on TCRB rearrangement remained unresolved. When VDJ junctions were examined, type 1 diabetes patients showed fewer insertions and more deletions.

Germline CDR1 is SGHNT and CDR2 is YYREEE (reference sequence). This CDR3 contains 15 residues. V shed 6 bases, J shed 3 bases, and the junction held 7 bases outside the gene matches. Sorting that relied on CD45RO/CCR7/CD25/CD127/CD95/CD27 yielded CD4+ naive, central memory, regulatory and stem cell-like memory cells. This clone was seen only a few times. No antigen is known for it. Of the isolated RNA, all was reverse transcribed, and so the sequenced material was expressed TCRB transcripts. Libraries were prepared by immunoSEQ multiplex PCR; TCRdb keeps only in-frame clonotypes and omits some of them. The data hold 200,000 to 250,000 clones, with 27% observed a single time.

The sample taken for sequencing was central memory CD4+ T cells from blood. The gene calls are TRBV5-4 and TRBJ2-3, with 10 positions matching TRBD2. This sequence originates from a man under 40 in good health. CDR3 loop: CASMTSGPTTDTQYF. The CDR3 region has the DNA TGTGCCAGCATGACTAGCGGGCCAACTACAGATACGCAGTATTTT.